One sample yielded the 30 T cell receptor beta chains listed below, sequenced in a study of identifying expanded T cells in peripheral blood. Only in-frame clones appear in the TCRdb table, and some are missing; sequencing was by immunoSEQ multiplex PCR. This sample carries 75,000 to 95,000 clones, about 85% of them seen once, and the ten largest clones take around 4.5%. The sample was blood. The receptors here all came from a person aged 18 to 75 in good health.

The rearrangement joins TRBV6-5 to TRBJ2-3; D may correspond to TRBD1 or TRBD2 (7 bases each). CDR1 MNHEY and CDR2 SVGAGI come from the germline V gene. There are 12 residues in the CDR3. Trimming pared 11 bases from V and 4 bases from J, leaving 13 bases between. CDR3 protein: CAHRGGSDTQYF. CDR3 coding DNA: TGTGCCCACAGGGGAGGGTCAGATACGCAGTATTTT.

The chain is built from TRBV2 and TRBJ2-7; D not certain. CDR1 is SNHLY and CDR2 is FYNNEI in the germline V gene. Trimming pared 1 base from V and 1 base from J, leaving 2 bases between. The CDR3 has 12 residues. The CDR3 reads CASSEESYEQYF. The CDR3 DNA sequence: TGTGCCAGCAGTGAAGAGTCCTACGAGCAGTACTTC.

CDR3: CASSPDGNTEAFF. The DNA for the CDR3 is TGTGCCAGCTCACCTGACGGGAACACTGAAGCTTTCTTT. The chain links TRBV18 to TRBJ1-1; D not resolved. The V end lost 3 bases, the J end lost 1 base, and 6 bases lay between the germline ends. This CDR3 has 13 residues. From germline, CDR1 is KGHSH and CDR2 LQKENI.

The chain joins TRBV4-1 to TRBJ1-5; the match to TRBD1 covers 8 bases. The junction had 6 bases not matched to a gene; V was cut back by 2 bases and J by 6 bases. This CDR3 has 15 amino acids. CDR1 and CDR2 (germline): MGHRA, YSYEKL. The DNA for the CDR3 is TGCGCCAGCAGCCAATGGACAGGGCGGGGTCAGCCCCAGCATTTT. Residues: CASSQWTGRGQPQHF.

This chain links TRBV29-1 with TRBJ2-2; tentatively, D is TRBD1 (5 bases). This CDR3 region has 13 residues. The germline CDR1 and CDR2 sequences are SQVTM and ANQGSEA. The V and J ends lost 6 bases and 6 bases respectively, with 14 bases between them. In DNA, the CDR3 is TGCAGCGTGGGGCTGTCTTTTTCCGGGGAGCTGTTTTTT. The encoded protein is CSVGLSFSGELFF.

This rearrangement joins TRBV27 to TRBJ1-1; D might be TRBD1 (6 bases). Germline CDR1 and CDR2: MNHEY and SMNVEV (reference sequence). V was pared by 6 bases and J by 6 bases, with 20 bases between. This CDR3 has 15 residues. The CDR3 DNA follows: TGTGCCAGCAGATACCGCGAAAACAGGGCCTCTGAAGCTTTCTTT. Amino acid sequence: CASRYRENRASEAFF.

The V call is TRBV6-5, the J call TRBJ1-1; TRBD1 matches at 7 bases. This CDR3 is built from 11 residues. After removal of 6 bases from V and 11 bases from J, the junction contained 6 bases not matched to a gene. The germline V gene has CDR1 MNHEY and CDR2 SVGAGI. The CDR3 loop reads CASRRQGRAFF. CDR3 nucleotide sequence: TGTGCCAGCAGGAGACAGGGACGGGCTTTCTTT.

The V call is TRBV11-2, the J call TRBJ1-1; a possible D gene is TRBD1 (5 bases). CDR1 is SGHAT and CDR2 is FQNNGV in the germline V gene. V dropped 2 bases and J dropped 5 bases, with 15 bases sitting between them. The CDR3 runs to 15 residues. The CDR3 loop is CASSLRVGGETEAFF. The CDR3 bases are TGTGCCAGCAGCTTACGTGTGGGGGGGGAGACTGAAGCTTTCTTT.

The DNA of the CDR3 is TGTGCCAGCAGTGAGGTAGGGGGGAGGACTAAGGAGCAGTACTTC. It encodes CASSEVGGRTKEQYF. V and J are TRBV2 and TRBJ2-7, with D possibly being TRBD1 or TRBD2 (6 bases each). V shed 3 bases and J shed 7 bases, with 19 bases lying between them. The germline CDR1 and CDR2 sequences are SNHLY and FYNNEI. The CDR3 length is 15 residues.

The V and J genes are TRBV29-1 and TRBJ1-1; possibly TRBD1 for D (5 bases). V lost 3 bases and J lost 3, with 11 bases in between. Germline V CDR1 and CDR2: SQVTM, ANQGSEA. CDR3 length equals 13 residues. The CDR3 reads CSVEKGTDTEAFF. The CDR3 DNA reads as TGCAGCGTTGAGAAGGGGACGGACACTGAAGCTTTCTTT.

The gene calls are TRBV5-4 and TRBJ2-7; 7 positions match TRBD1. V lost 9 bases, J lost 3 bases, and 18 bases stayed unmatched. The CDR3 is 16 amino acids. The V gene's germline CDR1 is SGHNT and CDR2 YYREEE (reference sequence). CDR3 coding DNA: TGTGCCACCCTCGACCAGAAGCAGGGGGAAAGCTACGAGCAGTACTTC. Protein product: CATLDQKQGESYEQYF.

This sequence joins TRBV30 and TRBJ1-6; TRBD1 agrees at 7 bases. CDR3 length equals 17 residues. Germline CDR1 and CDR2: GTSNPN and SVGIG (reference sequence). Losses at the gene ends were 1 base for V and 4 bases for J; bases not matched to a gene: 10. The CDR3 reads CAWSDRRQGQYNSPLHF. CDR3 nucleotide sequence: TGTGCCTGGAGTGACCGCCGACAGGGACAATATAATTCACCCCTCCACTTT.

The gene calls are TRBV4-1 and TRBJ1-2; D call uncertain. CDR1 and CDR2 (germline): MGHRA, YSYEKL. Trimming left V 1 base short and J 3 bases short, with 15 bases between. This CDR3 has 16 residues. The CDR3 region is CASSQGITSDHYGYTF. The CDR3 DNA is TGCGCCAGCAGCCAAGGCATCACGTCCGATCACTATGGCTACACCTTC.

The chain carries TRBV7-2 and TRBJ2-1; the D gene is possibly TRBD1 (5 bases). Trimming stripped 5 bases from V and 5 bases from J, with 13 bases between. Germline V gene lookup returns CDR1 SGHTA and CDR2 FQGNSA. The CDR3 consists of 14 residues. The CDR3 loop reads CASSLTDRNNEQFF. For the CDR3, the DNA is TGTGCCAGCAGCCTGACCGACAGAAACAATGAGCAGTTCTTC.

The rearrangement joins TRBV7-2 to TRBJ2-2, with a weak D call TRBD2 (5 bases). The CDR3 loop spans 13 amino acids. The V end lost 5 bases, the J end lost 4 bases, and 8 bases lay between the germline ends. Germline V CDR1 and CDR2: SGHTA, FQGNSA. The CDR3 region has the DNA TGTGCCAGCAGCGTGGGGAGCACCGGGGAGCTGTTTTTT. Amino acid sequence: CASSVGSTGELFF.

This chain links TRBV2 with TRBJ1-6; no firm D call. Germline V gives CDR1 SNHLY, CDR2 FYNNEI. The CDR3 extends over 16 amino acids. The V end lost 4 bases, the J end lost 0 bases, and 10 bases lay between the germline ends. The CDR3 nucleotides are TGTGCCAGCAGTGGGCAGGCGAGCTCCTATAATTCACCCCTCCACTTT. This translates into CASSGQASSYNSPLHF.

Worth noting for this clone: At one end, the junction sequence differs from germline, possibly due to a read error. The genes are TRBV4-3 and TRBJ2-7; 7 bases match TRBD1. Germline CDR1 reads LGHNA; CDR2 reads YSLEER. The CDR3 is made up of 15 amino acids. CDR3 sequence reads: CARSHLRDSHYEQYF. CDR3 nucleotides: TGCGCCCGCAGCCACCTCCGGGACAGCCACTACGAGCAGTACTTC.

This clone was counted a few times. The gene calls are TRBV30 and TRBJ1-1; D might be TRBD1 (6 bases). Trimming pared 5 bases from V and 7 bases from J, leaving 17 bases between. The CDR3 is 13 residues long. Germline CDR1 reads GTSNPN; CDR2 reads SVGIG (reference sequence). The CDR3 loop reads CAWGWATGSEAFF. CDR3 nucleotide sequence: TGTGCCTGGGGTTGGGCGACAGGCAGTGAAGCTTTCTTT. Together with reference TRBV30 and TRBJ1-1, the CDR3 gives the full variable domain: SQTIHQWPATLVQPVGSPLSLECTVEGTSNPNLYWYRQAAGRGLQLLFYSVGIGQISSEVPQNLSASRPQDRQFILSSKKLLLSDSGFYLCAWGWATGSEAFFGQGTRLTVV.

This clone was recorded a few times. The CDR3, as DNA: TGTGCCTGGAAGCGGTGGGCTGAAGCTTTCTTT. It translates to CAWKRWAEAFF. The chain links TRBV30 to TRBJ1-1; no clear D. Trimming shortened V by 4 bases and J by 6 bases, and 9 bases separated the two germline ends. The CDR3 covers 11 residues. From germline, CDR1 is GTSNPN and CDR2 SVGIG (reference sequence).

The chain recombines TRBV5-4 with TRBJ1-4, with 7 nucleotides matching TRBD1. Germline V lookup: CDR1 SGHNT, CDR2 YYREEE (reference sequence). With 4 bases clipped from V and 8 bases from J, the junction kept 8 bases outside the gene matches. This CDR3 has 14 amino acids. CDR3 sequence reads: CASSGTGAGEKLFF. As DNA, the CDR3 is TGTGCCAGCAGCGGAACAGGGGCGGGGGAAAAACTGTTTTTT.

The rearrangement uses TRBV4-3 and TRBJ2-3, with TRBD2 as a possible D gene (6 bases). The V end was cut by 1 base, the J end by 5 bases, with 13 bases between. Germline lookup yields CDR1 LGHNA and CDR2 YSLEER. The CDR3 has 15 amino acids. CDR3 in amino acids: CASSQAGVGEDTQYF. The DNA of the CDR3 is TGCGCCAGCAGCCAAGCGGGGGTGGGTGAAGATACGCAGTATTTT.

This rearrangement joins TRBV27 to TRBJ1-1; no definite D call. The V end was cut by 8 bases, the J end by 1 base, with 17 bases between. This CDR3 spans 15 amino acids. From germline, CDR1 is MNHEY and CDR2 SMNVEV (reference sequence). The CDR3 spells CASRRLEAQNTEAFF. Written as DNA, the CDR3 is TGTGCCAGCCGACGTTTAGAGGCCCAGAACACTGAAGCTTTCTTT.

This sequence joins TRBV9 and TRBJ2-2; D remains ambiguous. Trimming cost V 0 bases and J 3 bases, with 15 bases left between them. CDR3 length: 17 residues. Germline V CDR1 and CDR2: SGDLS, YYNGEE. This CDR3 is CASSVGFLGSDTGELFF. The DNA of the CDR3 is TGTGCCAGCAGCGTAGGTTTCTTGGGAAGCGACACCGGGGAGCTGTTTTTT.

Remarks on this clone: The sample carries other DNA sequences with the same CDR3. The CDR3 loop is CASSQVKGDYGYTF. As DNA, the CDR3 is TGCGCCAGCAGCCAAGTGAAGGGAGACTATGGCTACACCTTC. The gene calls are TRBV4-1 and TRBJ1-2; D gene ambiguous. CDR1 is MGHRA, CDR2 YSYEKL, per germline. V lost 1 base, J lost 3 bases, and 9 bases lay in between. The CDR3 has 14 residues.

The V call is TRBV19, the J call TRBJ2-2; no definite D call. CDR3 size: 11 residues. Trimming shortened V by 5 bases and J by 5 bases, and 3 bases separated the two germline ends. Germline V CDR1 and CDR2: LNHDA, SQIVND (reference sequence). CDR3 in DNA: TGTGCCAGTAGTTGGACCGGGGAGCTGTTTTTT. Translating gives CASSWTGELFF.

This clone was counted between two and nine times. V and J are TRBV4-1 and TRBJ1-1; D is possibly TRBD1 (5 bases). Trimming cost V 0 bases and J 6 bases, with 14 bases left between them. The CDR3 spans 15 residues. Per germline, CDR1 MGHRA and CDR2 YSYEKL. CDR3 sequence reads: CASSQEDGRGSEAFF. The CDR3, as DNA: TGCGCCAGCAGCCAAGAGGACGGGAGGGGCTCTGAAGCTTTCTTT.

V is TRBV18 and J is TRBJ1-2, with TRBD1 matching over 7 bases. The CDR3 is 16 amino acids. CDR1 and CDR2 (germline): KGHSH, LQKENI. J gave up 1 base and V 1 base, and 6 bases lay outside the gene matches. CDR3 sequence (DNA): TGTGCCAGCTCACCACTACAGGGGACTGATAACTATGGCTACACCTTC. Residues: CASSPLQGTDNYGYTF.

In this sample, this clone turned up a few times. The rearrangement joins TRBV19 to TRBJ1-5; D remains ambiguous. Trimming cost V 0 bases and J 0 bases, with 6 bases left between them. Per the germline V gene, CDR1 is LNHDA and CDR2 is SQIVND (reference sequence). The length of the CDR3 is 15 residues. CDR3 sequence reads: CASSIDVYSNQPQHF. The CDR3 coding sequence is TGTGCCAGTAGTATAGACGTTTATAGCAATCAGCCCCAGCATTTT.

The chain is built from TRBV30 and TRBJ1-2; no reliable D call. The V end was cut by 2 bases, the J end by 5 bases, with 9 bases between. The V gene's germline CDR1 is GTSNPN and CDR2 SVGIG (reference sequence). The CDR3 consists of 12 residues. The chain's CDR3 is CAWSKSGYGYTF. The CDR3 DNA reads TGTGCCTGGAGTAAATCGGGGTATGGCTACACCTTC. The variable domain in full, with the rest retrieved from reference TRBV30 and TRBJ1-2, is SQTIHQWPATLVQPVGSPLSLECTVEGTSNPNLYWYRQAAGRGLQLLFYSVGIGQISSEVPQNLSASRPQDRQFILSSKKLLLSDSGFYLCAWSKSGYGYTFGSGTRLTVV.

This clone occurred a few times. J is TRBJ1-6 and V is TRBV6-5, with a possible D match to TRBD1 (5 bases). CDR1 and CDR2 (germline): MNHEY, SVGAGI. The germline V and J ends were trimmed by 10 bases and 7 bases, with 17 bases remaining between them. CDR3 length: 14 residues. CDR3 in amino acids: CAIARGNRNSPLHF. In nucleotides, the CDR3 is TGTGCCATCGCGCGGGGGAATCGAAATTCACCCCTCCACTTT.